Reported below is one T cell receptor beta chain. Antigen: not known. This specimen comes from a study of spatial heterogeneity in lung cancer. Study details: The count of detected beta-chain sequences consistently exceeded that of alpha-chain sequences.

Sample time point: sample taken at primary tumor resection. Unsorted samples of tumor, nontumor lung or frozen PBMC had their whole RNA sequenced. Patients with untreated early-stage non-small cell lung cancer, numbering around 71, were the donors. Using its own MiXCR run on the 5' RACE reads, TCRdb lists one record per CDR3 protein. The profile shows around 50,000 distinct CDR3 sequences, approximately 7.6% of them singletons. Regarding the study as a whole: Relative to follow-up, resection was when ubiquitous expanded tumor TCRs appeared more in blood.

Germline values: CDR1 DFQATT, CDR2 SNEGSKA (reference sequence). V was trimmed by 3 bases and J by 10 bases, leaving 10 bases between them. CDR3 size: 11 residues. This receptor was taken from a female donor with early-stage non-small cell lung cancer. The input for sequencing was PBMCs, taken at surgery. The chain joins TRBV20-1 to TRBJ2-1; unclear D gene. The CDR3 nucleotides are TGCAGTGCTAGCGGAATCCGCGAGCAGTTCTTC. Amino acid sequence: CSASGIREQFF.